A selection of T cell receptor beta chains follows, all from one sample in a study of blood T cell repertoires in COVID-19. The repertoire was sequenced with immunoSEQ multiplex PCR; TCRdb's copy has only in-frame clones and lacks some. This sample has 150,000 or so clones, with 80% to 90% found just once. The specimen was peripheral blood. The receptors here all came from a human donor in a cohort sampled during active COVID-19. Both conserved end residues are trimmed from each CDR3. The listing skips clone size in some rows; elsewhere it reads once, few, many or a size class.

ASSISQFGYT,.,TRBJ1-2,TRBV19
ASSQDPGQGWTDTQY,.,TRBJ2-3,TRBV4-2
ASSITGVSTDTQY,.,TRBJ2-3,TRBV28
ASSLAEGGGGIQY,.,TRBJ2-4,TRBV7-2
ASSLAGRNTGELF,.,TRBJ2-2,TRBV5-4
ASSFDSGGASDTQY,.,TRBJ2-3,TRBV7-2
ASSPSGQSEQF,.,TRBJ2-1,TRBV7-9
ASSTVRHGYT,.,TRBJ1-2,TRBV12-3/TRBV12-4
SVDGPGNYEQY,.,TRBJ2-7,TRBV29-1
ASTTSGTYEQY,.,TRBJ2-7,TRBV28
ASSNDRVAGYT,.,TRBJ1-2,TRBV11-2
ASSVRDRSYNEQF,.,TRBJ2-1,TRBV9
ASSRDRNYNSPLH,.,TRBJ1-6,TRBV27
ASTPGVTGHLNTEAF,.,TRBJ1-1,TRBV5-4
ASTRATSTGELF,.,TRBJ2-2,TRBV19
ASSPTGALNQPQH,once,TRBJ1-5,TRBV28
ASSSAGYKEKLF,.,TRBJ1-4,TRBV27
ASSPGGGPGKLF,.,TRBJ1-4,TRBV4-3
ASRTQGLGGNTIY,.,TRBJ1-3,TRBV5-4
ATQLVGNTDTQY,.,TRBJ2-3,TRBV27
ASSGEGNSPLY,.,TRBJ1-6,TRBV9
ASSSRGHTEAF,.,TRBJ1-1,TRBV9
ASSLATGSSSYNEQF,.,TRBJ2-1,TRBV7-9
ASSPARRGRVLGYT,.,TRBJ1-2,TRBV3-1/TRBV3-2
ASSQMNYGYT,.,TRBJ1-2,TRBV5-1
AISESSASGGSYYEQY,.,TRBJ2-7,TRBV10-3
ASSFRQGATNEKLF,.,TRBJ1-4,TRBV7-8
ASSLASGRSNEKLF,.,TRBJ1-4,TRBV7-6
ASSIEANTGELF,once,TRBJ2-2,TRBV19
ASSMTGPLNEQY,.,TRBJ2-7,TRBV19
ASSLSFSSGNTIY,.,TRBJ1-3,TRBV5-1
AISDRTDTQY,.,TRBJ2-3,TRBV10-3
AWLGPSIGDTIY,.,TRBJ1-3,TRBV30
ASSLAGGTQETQY,few,TRBJ2-5,TRBV7-9
ASSAGQRHSYGYT,once,TRBJ1-2,TRBV28
ASSSYSGGSYNEQF,once,TRBJ2-1,TRBV7-9
ASSLAGGRETQY,.,TRBJ2-5,TRBV5-4
ASRRRGLAETEAF,.,TRBJ1-1,TRBV28
AISGGAGPDTQY,.,TRBJ2-3,TRBV10-3
ASSVDANRGDTGELF,.,TRBJ2-2,TRBV9
ASSLSGTGARGYT,.,TRBJ1-2,TRBV5-4